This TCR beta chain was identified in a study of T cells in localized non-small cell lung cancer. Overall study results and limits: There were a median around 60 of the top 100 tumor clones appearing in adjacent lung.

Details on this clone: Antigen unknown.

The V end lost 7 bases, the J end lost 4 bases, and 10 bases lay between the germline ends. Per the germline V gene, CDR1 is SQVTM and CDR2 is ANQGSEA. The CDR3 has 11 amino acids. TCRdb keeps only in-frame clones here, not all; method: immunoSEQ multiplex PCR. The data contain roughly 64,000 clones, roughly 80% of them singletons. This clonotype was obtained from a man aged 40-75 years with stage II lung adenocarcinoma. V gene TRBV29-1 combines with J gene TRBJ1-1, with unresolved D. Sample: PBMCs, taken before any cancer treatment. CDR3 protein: CSAAQSTEAFF. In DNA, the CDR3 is TGCAGCGCTGCACAGAGCACTGAAGCTTTCTTT.